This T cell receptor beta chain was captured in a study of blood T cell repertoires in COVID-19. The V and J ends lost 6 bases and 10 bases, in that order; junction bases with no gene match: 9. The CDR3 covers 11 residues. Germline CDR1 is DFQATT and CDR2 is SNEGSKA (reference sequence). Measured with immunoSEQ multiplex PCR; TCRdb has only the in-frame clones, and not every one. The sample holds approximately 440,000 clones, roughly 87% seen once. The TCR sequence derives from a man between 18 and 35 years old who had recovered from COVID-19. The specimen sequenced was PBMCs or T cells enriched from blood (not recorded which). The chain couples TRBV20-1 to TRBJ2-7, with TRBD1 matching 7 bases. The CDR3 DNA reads TGCAGTGCCACGACAGGGACGGATCAGTACTTC. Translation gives CSATTGTDQYF.